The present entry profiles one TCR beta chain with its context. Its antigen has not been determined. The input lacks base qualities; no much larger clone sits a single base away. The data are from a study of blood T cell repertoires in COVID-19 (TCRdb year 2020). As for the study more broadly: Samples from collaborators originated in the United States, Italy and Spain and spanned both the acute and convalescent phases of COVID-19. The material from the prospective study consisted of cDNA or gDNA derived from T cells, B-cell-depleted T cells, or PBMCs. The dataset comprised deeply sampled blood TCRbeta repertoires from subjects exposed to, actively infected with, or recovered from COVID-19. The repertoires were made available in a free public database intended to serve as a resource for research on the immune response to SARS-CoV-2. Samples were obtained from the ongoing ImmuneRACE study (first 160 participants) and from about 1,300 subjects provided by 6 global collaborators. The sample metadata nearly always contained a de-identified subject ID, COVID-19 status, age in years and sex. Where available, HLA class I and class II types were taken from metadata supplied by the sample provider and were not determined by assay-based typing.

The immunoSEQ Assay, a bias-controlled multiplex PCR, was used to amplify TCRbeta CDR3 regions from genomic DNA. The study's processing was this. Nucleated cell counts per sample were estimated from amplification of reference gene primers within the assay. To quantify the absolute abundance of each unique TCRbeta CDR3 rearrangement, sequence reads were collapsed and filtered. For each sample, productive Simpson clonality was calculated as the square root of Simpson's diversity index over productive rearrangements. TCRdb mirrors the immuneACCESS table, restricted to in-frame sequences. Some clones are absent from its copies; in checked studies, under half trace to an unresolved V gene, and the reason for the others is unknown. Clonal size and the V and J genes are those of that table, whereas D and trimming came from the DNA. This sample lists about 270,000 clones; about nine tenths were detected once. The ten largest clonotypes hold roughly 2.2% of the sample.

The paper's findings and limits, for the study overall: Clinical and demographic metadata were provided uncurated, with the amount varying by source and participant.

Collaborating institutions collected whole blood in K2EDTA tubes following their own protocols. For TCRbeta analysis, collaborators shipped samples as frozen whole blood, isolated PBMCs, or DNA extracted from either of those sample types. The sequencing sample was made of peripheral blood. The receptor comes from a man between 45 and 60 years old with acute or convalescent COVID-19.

The CDR3 protein sequence reads: CATSSPAPLAGIPYEQYF. The DNA reads TGTGCCACCAGCAGCCCCGCCCCACTAGCGGGGATCCCCTACGAGCAGTACTTC. The chain was built from TRBV15 and TRBJ2-7; TRBD2 aligns with 10 central bases. In the germline V gene (reference sequence), CDR1 corresponds to LNHNV and CDR2 to YYDKDF. The CDR3 has 18 amino acids, counting the end cysteine and phenylalanine. The CDR3 DNA has 54 bases and is translated from base 1. The junction shows trimming of 3 bases on V and 2 bases on J, and the gene matches do not reach 13 bases of it.